This passage covers 22 T cell receptor beta chains from one sample sequenced in a study of cytomegalovirus exposure and HLA in healthy donors. Profiled with immunoSEQ multiplex PCR; TCRdb holds only in-frame clones, not every one. The sample lists 100,000 to 150,000 clones; roughly 95% were seen once. Sequencing was performed on PBMCs. The receptor set was obtained from a man aged 18 to 29 in good health and CMV-seronegative.

The rearrangement joins TRBV28 to TRBJ1-1; D remains unclear. V was shortened by 7 bases and J by 11 bases, with 14 bases between the two germline ends. This CDR3 is 11 amino acids long. From germline, CDR1 is MDHEN and CDR2 SYDVKM. CDR3 coding DNA: TGTGCCAGCACGGGAGCCTTTAGGGCTTTCTTT. Residues: CASTGAFRAFF.

The chain employs TRBV11-2 and TRBJ2-7, with a tentative D call TRBD2 (6 bases). Trimming took 5 bases from V and 6 from J, leaving 17 bases between them. Germline-derived CDR1 and CDR2 are SGHAT and FQNNGV. CDR3 size: 14 residues. CDR3 protein: CASSLRLDDPEQYF. As DNA, the CDR3 is TGTGCCAGCAGCCTACGACTAGATGATCCCGAGCAGTACTTC.

This clone appeared once. The J gene is TRBJ2-7, the V gene TRBV7-2; 10 nucleotides align to TRBD2. After removal of 3 bases from V and 4 bases from J, the junction contained 6 bases not matched to a gene. Per germline, CDR1 SGHTA and CDR2 FQGNSA. The length of the CDR3 is 15 residues. The CDR3 here is CASSFGLAELYEQYF. CDR3 in DNA: TGTGCCAGCAGCTTCGGACTAGCGGAGCTTTACGAGCAGTACTTC.

The rearrangement joins TRBV7-2 to TRBJ1-2, with D perhaps TRBD1 (6 bases). The germline V gene encodes CDR1 SGHTA and CDR2 FQGNSA. Trimming removed 4 bases at V and 4 bases at J, with 22 bases between. The CDR3 is made up of 17 amino acids. The CDR3 here is CASSSPGQRAISYGYTF. The CDR3 DNA is TGTGCCAGCAGCTCCCCCGGACAGCGTGCCATATCCTATGGCTACACCTTC.

J is TRBJ2-5 and V is TRBV25-1; 8 bases match TRBD1. Trimming removed 6 bases from V and 3 bases from J; junction bases left unmatched: 3. There are 13 residues in the CDR3. In germline, CDR1 is MGHDK, CDR2 SYGVNS. The CDR3 region is CASSRTGKETQYF. DNA for the CDR3: TGTGCCAGCAGCCGGACAGGGAAAGAGACCCAGTACTTC.

This clone was seen a single time. The chain uses TRBV9 and TRBJ2-7; 11 nucleotides agree with TRBD1. CDR1 is SGDLS and CDR2 is YYNGEE in the germline V gene. Trimming removed 0 bases from V and 4 bases from J; junction bases left unmatched: 12. The CDR3 extends over 18 amino acids. For the CDR3, the DNA is TGTGCCAGCAGCGTAGAGAACTATCCTCGGGACAGGGGGTACGAGCAGTACTTC. As protein: CASSVENYPRDRGYEQYF.

Regarding this clone: No DNA is shown, since the ends of the CDR3 on it are uncertain; the CDR3 is the one TCRdb lists. The gene calls are TRBV7-2 and TRBJ1-4. Both ends counted, the CDR3 spans 17 residues. Germline assignment: CDR1 SGHTA and CDR2 FQGNSA. CDR3 amino acids: CASSQSLHFATNEKLFF.

The rearrangement joins TRBV11-2 to TRBJ2-1, with 11 bases matching TRBD2. CDR1 is SGHAT and CDR2 is FQNNGV in the germline V gene. The CDR3 totals 18 residues. Trimming cost V 5 bases and J 0 bases; bases outside gene matches: 9. This CDR3 reads CASSTTGGLAGSYNEQFF. The DNA for the CDR3 is TGTGCCAGCAGCACCACGGGAGGACTAGCGGGCTCCTACAATGAGCAGTTCTTC. Complete variable domain (other parts from reference TRBV11-2 and TRBJ2-1): EAGVAQSPRYKIIEKRQSVAFWCNPISGHATLYWYQQILGQGPKLLIQFQNNGVVDDSQLPKDRFSAERLKGVDSTLKIQPAKLEDSAVYLCASSTTGGLAGSYNEQFFGPGTRLTVL.

The CDR3 DNA reads TGTGCCATCAGTGAGTCGAACTTGGGGCCGGGGCCCCAGCATTTT. It yields the protein CAISESNLGPGPQHF. The rearrangement uses TRBV10-3 and TRBJ1-5; D possibly corresponds to TRBD1 (5 bases). There are 15 residues in the CDR3. Trimming pared 0 bases from V and 9 bases from J, leaving 15 bases between. In germline, CDR1 is ENHRY, CDR2 SYGVKD.

The CDR3 DNA sequence: TGTGCCAGCAGTCTAGGTGACTACTCCTACGAGCAGTACTTC. Residues: CASSLGDYSYEQYF. The rearrangement links TRBV6-6 to TRBJ2-7, with D perhaps matching TRBD2 (5 bases). V lost 5 bases to trimming and J lost 0 bases, with 11 bases between them. Germline CDR1 MNHNY, CDR2 SVGAGI (reference sequence). The CDR3 is 14 amino acids.

This clone has more than one count but fewer than ten. The chain's CDR3 is CASSLGAGTGSNEQYF. CDR3 bases: TGTGCCAGCAGCTTGGGTGCGGGAACGGGGAGCAACGAGCAGTACTTC. This chain uses TRBV5-6 with TRBJ2-7; weak D call: TRBD2 (6 bases). V lost 0 bases to trimming and J lost 5 bases, with 18 bases between them. Germline CDR1 is SGHDT and CDR2 is YYEEEE. CDR3 length: 16 amino acids.

The rearrangement joins TRBV4-3 to TRBJ1-1, with a tentative D call TRBD1 (5 bases). Trimming stripped 0 bases from V and 3 bases from J, with 8 bases between. The CDR3 covers 14 residues. Per germline, CDR1 LGHNA and CDR2 YSLEER. CDR3 nucleotides: TGCGCCAGCAGCCAAGAAGGGGATTACACTGAAGCTTTCTTT. This encodes CASSQEGDYTEAFF.

This chain uses TRBV28 with TRBJ1-2; D is unclear. With 5 bases removed from V and 5 bases from J, the gap between germline ends came to 9 bases. The CDR3 runs to 12 residues. CDR1 is MDHEN, CDR2 SYDVKM, per germline. In DNA, the CDR3 is TGTGCCAGCAGTCAATACAGTTATGGCTACACCTTC. Translating it yields CASSQYSYGYTF.

The V call is TRBV27, the J call TRBJ1-5; TRBD1 aligns across 10 bases. CDR3 length: 16 amino acids. V shed 2 bases and J 4 bases; nucleotides not matched to a gene: 5. CDR1 and CDR2 (germline): MNHEY, SMNVEV (reference sequence). The CDR3 reads CASSLGRDRGNQPQHF. The CDR3 bases are TGTGCCAGCAGTTTAGGTAGGGACAGGGGTAATCAGCCCCAGCATTTT.

V and J are TRBV19 and TRBJ1-5; no clear D gene. Trimming took 3 bases from V and 0 from J, leaving 9 bases between them. The CDR3 has 15 residues. Germline lookup yields CDR1 LNHDA and CDR2 SQIVND (reference sequence). CDR3 residues: CASSMGRNSNQPQHF. As DNA, the CDR3 is TGTGCCAGTAGTATGGGCAGAAATAGCAATCAGCCCCAGCATTTT.

This clone occurred once. The chain combines TRBV5-1 with TRBJ1-1; the match to TRBD1 covers 7 bases. V gave up 0 bases and J gave up 5 bases; unmatched junction bases: 7. CDR3 length equals 15 residues. CDR1 is SGHRS and CDR2 is YFSETQ in the germline V gene. The CDR3 protein is CASSLEGGMGTEAFF. In nucleotides, the CDR3 is TGCGCCAGCAGCTTGGAAGGGGGCATGGGTACTGAAGCTTTCTTT. Full variable domain (remainder filled in from reference TRBV5-1 and TRBJ1-1): KAGVTQTPRYLIKTRGQQVTLSCSPISGHRSVSWYQQTPGQGLQFLFEYFSETQRNKGNFPGRFSGRQFSNSRSEMNVSTLELGDSALYLCASSLEGGMGTEAFFGQGTRLTVV.

The rearrangement uses TRBV5-1 and TRBJ2-1, with TRBD2 matching over 11 bases. Unmatched junction bases numbered 6, after V lost 1 base and J lost 9 bases. Germline V gives CDR1 SGHRS, CDR2 YFSETQ. This CDR3 has 15 residues. The CDR3 here is CASSLRLAGGREQFF. The DNA of the CDR3 is TGCGCCAGCAGCTTGCGATTAGCGGGAGGGCGTGAGCAGTTCTTC. The full variable domain, in which reference TRBV5-1 and TRBJ2-1 provide the parts outside the CDR3, is KAGVTQTPRYLIKTRGQQVTLSCSPISGHRSVSWYQQTPGQGLQFLFEYFSETQRNKGNFPGRFSGRQFSNSRSEMNVSTLELGDSALYLCASSLRLAGGREQFFGPGTRLTVL.

V and J are TRBV5-6 and TRBJ1-2; TRBD1 is a possible D gene (5 bases). CDR1 and CDR2 (germline): SGHDT, YYEEEE. The CDR3 is made up of 14 amino acids. Trimming left V 4 bases short and J 2 bases short, with 12 bases between. The CDR3 DNA reads as TGTGCCAGCAGCGCCACAGGCGCCAACTATGGCTACACCTTC. Its translation is CASSATGANYGYTF.

This clone showed up just once. The chain carries TRBV7-2 and TRBJ2-3; D may be TRBD2 (6 bases). This CDR3 contains 15 residues. Germline V lookup: CDR1 SGHTA, CDR2 FQGNSA. V was trimmed by 4 bases and J by 0 bases, leaving 11 bases between them. This CDR3 is CASSWDWTSTDTQYF. Written as DNA, the CDR3 is TGTGCCAGCAGCTGGGACTGGACGAGCACAGATACGCAGTATTTT.

This clone was picked up a small number of times. The chain is built from TRBV7-2 and TRBJ1-2; weak D call: TRBD1 (5 bases). The CDR3 has 13 amino acids. V lost 3 bases to trimming and J lost 8 bases, with 13 bases between them. CDR1 is SGHTA, CDR2 FQGNSA, per germline. The CDR3 DNA sequence: TGTGCCAGCAGCTTGAACGGACAAGGGGGCTACACCTTC. Translated, it gives CASSLNGQGGYTF.

The gene calls are TRBV29-1 and TRBJ2-7; D is uncertain. The V and J ends lost 5 bases and 2 bases respectively, with 7 bases between them. Germline CDR1 is SQVTM and CDR2 is ANQGSEA. The CDR3 extends over 11 amino acids. CDR3 coding DNA: TGCAGCGTTTTACACCCCTACGAGCAGTACTTC. This gives the protein CSVLHPYEQYF.

This chain joins TRBV5-1 and TRBJ1-2, with a possible D match to TRBD1 (6 bases). The CDR3 spans 11 residues. The germline V and J ends were trimmed by 0 bases and 10 bases, with 7 bases remaining between them. Germline CDR1 SGHRS, CDR2 YFSETQ. The CDR3 loop is CASSLGQVYTF. The CDR3 DNA sequence: TGCGCCAGCAGCTTGGGACAGGTCTACACCTTC.